This T cell receptor beta chain was identified in a study of T cells in Graves' hyperthyroidism and ophthalmopathy. Clinical symptoms, serum thyroxine and TRAb, thyroid ultrasound and orbital computed tomography together formed the diagnostic basis. From RNA transcripts, TCR beta CDR3 regions were amplified. With the HTBI primer set, the TCR CDR3 went through a first round of RT-PCR. TCRdb called the multiplex PCR reads again in MiXCR, with one record for every CDR3 protein. Here the sample spans hundreds of thousands of distinct CDR3 sequences, about 15% being singletons. This clonotype was seen at least ten times. Germline CDR1 reads DFQATT; CDR2 reads SNEGSKA (reference sequence). V was pared by 0 bases and J by 1 base, with 6 bases between. The CDR3 runs 13 residues.

The TCR was taken from a man aged 18 to 30 with Graves' ophthalmopathy. This chain connects TRBV20-1 to TRBJ1-2; D is uncertain. The sample was blood. The CDR3 loop reads CSAREGNNYGYTF. DNA for the CDR3: TGCAGTGCTAGAGAGGGGAATAACTATGGCTACACCTTC.